The table lists the clone carrying this T cell receptor beta chain with a few counts. Its target is unknown. Germline CDR1 DFQATT, CDR2 SNEGSKA (reference sequence). The V and J ends lost 3 bases and 8 bases respectively, with 25 bases between them. The CDR3 is 17 residues long. This sample was taken from a study of blood T cells in healthy people across ages. Study-wide results and limits: With age, beta diversity per million T cells declined roughly linearly, significantly by approximately 41. Correlation between TCR beta diversity and naive T cell percentage was strong.

It was with a sample-barcoded 5' primer and a J-beta primer mix that a second PCR of roughly 6 to 11 cycles was run. Using its own MiXCR run on the 5' RACE reads, TCRdb lists one record per CDR3 protein. The repertoire holds about 570,000 distinct CDR3 sequences, with about 27% as singletons. The same sample was also used in a study of T cells of mothers and their children. Per that paper: Per child, roughly 3 million TCR beta CDR3 reads were obtained, against over 9 million per mother. Overlap in related mother-child pairs always slightly exceeded unrelated pairs, never significantly.

The receptor was isolated from a boy younger than 10 in good health. The sequenced material came from blood. V usage is TRBV20-1 and J usage is TRBJ1-4, with D uncertain. This CDR3 is CSASFGDGYSGGEKLFF. The DNA for the CDR3 is TGCAGTGCTAGTTTCGGGGATGGGTACAGTGGCGGGGAAAAACTGTTTTTT.